The T cell receptor beta chain under discussion was sequenced for a study of T and B cells in COVID-19 patients. From blood, roughly 220-550 ng of genomic DNA served as TRB template. This CDR3 region has 13 residues. Per germline, CDR1 MDHEN and CDR2 SYDVKM. V dropped 8 bases and J dropped 0 bases, with 7 bases sitting between them. Only a few counts were recorded for this clonotype. BIOMED2 TRB-A/B primer pools were used in multiplex TRB PCR. TCRdb used MiXCR to reprocess the multiplex PCR reads, holding one entry per CDR3 protein. The profile shows 1,300 or so distinct CDR3 sequences, about 30% of them singletons.

The source of this sequence is a human donor with active COVID-19. Sequenced sample: blood. The chain combines TRBV28 with TRBJ2-2, with D possibly TRBD2 on 5 matching bases. The CDR3 here is CASGSPNTGELFF. The CDR3 coding sequence is TGTGCCAGCGGGAGCCCGAACACCGGGGAGCTGTTTTTT.